Listed below are T cell receptor beta chains from one sample, sequenced in a study of T cell changes during pregnancy in multiple sclerosis. Generated by immunoSEQ multiplex PCR, the TCRdb table keeps only in-frame clones and is missing some. The table has around 69,000 clones, 91% seen once. This material consisted of CD8+ T cells from peripheral blood mononuclear cells, taken before pregnancy. These TCRs come from a female donor with multiple sclerosis, enrolled in a pregnancy study. The CDR3 runs from the conserved cysteine through the conserved F or W. A D gene is named only where the DNA matches it firmly. Clone size is not always given. Where it is, it says once, few, many or a class for expanded clones.

j_call d_call clone_size v_call cdr3_aa cdr3_nt
TRBJ2-3 - - TRBV27 CASTYLAGGTDTQYF TGTGCCAGCACCTACCTTGCCGGGGGCACAGATACGCAGTATTTT
TRBJ1-1 - - TRBV18 CASSPSGSGTEAFF TGTGCCAGCTCACCGTCGGGGAGCGGGACTGAAGCTTTCTTT
TRBJ1-5 TRBD1 - TRBV30 CAWTLGGGGQPQHF TGTGCCTGGACGCTAGGAGGGGGCGGTCAGCCCCAGCATTTT
TRBJ2-7 - - TRBV5-8 CASSSRRTIYEQYF TGTGCCAGCAGCTCTCGACGGACTATCTACGAGCAGTACTTC
TRBJ2-1 - - TRBV7-3 CASSLTDSAQSDEQFF TGTGCCAGCAGCCTAACGGACAGTGCTCAAAGCGATGAGCAGTTCTTC
TRBJ1-3 - - TRBV11-2 CASSMGPWGNTIYF TGTGCCAGCAGCATGGGCCCCTGGGGAAACACCATATATTTT
TRBJ1-4 - once TRBV9 CASGSGSTNEKLFF TGTGCCAGCGGGTCGGGGTCAACTAATGAAAAACTGTTTTTT
TRBJ2-1 TRBD2 few TRBV18 CASSMGGDNEQFF TGTGCCAGCTCAATGGGGGGGGACAATGAGCAGTTCTTC
TRBJ1-3 TRBD1 - TRBV30 CAWYDRVSGNTIYF TGTGCCTGGTACGACAGGGTGTCTGGAAACACCATATATTTT
TRBJ1-1 - - TRBV9 CASSVTLDTEAFF TGTGCCAGCAGCGTAACCTTAGACACTGAAGCTTTCTTT
TRBJ1-2 TRBD1 - TRBV13 CASSWAGGDRVNYGYTF TGTGCCAGCAGCTGGGCTGGAGGGGACAGGGTGAACTATGGCTACACCTTC
TRBJ1-1 - - TRBV7-9 CASSPGRGTEAFF TGTGCCAGCAGCCCCGGGAGGGGGACCGAAGCTTTCTTT
TRBJ1-1 - - TRBV6-5 CASSGSGHLNTEAFF TGTGCCAGCTCCGGGTCGGGACACCTAAACACTGAAGCTTTCTTT
TRBJ2-6 - - TRBV9 CASSVGGSGANVLTF TGTGCCAGCAGCGTAGGAGGGTCTGGGGCCAACGTCCTGACTTTC
TRBJ1-2 TRBD1 - TRBV19 CASSPGTGTGYTF TGTGCCAGTTCTCCCGGGACAGGGACTGGCTACACCTTC
TRBJ2-5 TRBD2 - TRBV11-2 CASSLGAGEPKTQYF TGTGCCAGCAGCTTAGGGGCGGGGGAGCCGAAGACCCAGTACTTC
TRBJ1-5 - once TRBV18 CASSPLGSNQPQHF TGTGCCAGCTCACCCCTCGGTAGCAATCAGCCCCAGCATTTT
TRBJ1-5 - - TRBV19 CASSTQGSGQPQHF TGTGCCAGTAGTACACAGGGATCGGGTCAGCCCCAGCATTTT
TRBJ2-7 - - TRBV5-1 CASSWDMYEQYF TGCGCCAGCAGCTGGGACATGTACGAGCAGTACTTC
TRBJ2-3 - - TRBV13 CASSTYRAASTDTQYF TGTGCCAGCAGCACCTACAGGGCCGCTAGCACAGATACGCAGTATTTT
TRBJ2-4 TRBD1 - TRBV7-9 CASSSAGTAPKNIQYF TGTGCCAGCAGCTCCGCCGGGACAGCGCCCAAAAACATTCAGTACTTC
TRBJ1-4 - - TRBV4-1 CASSQDQAEGVWEKLFF TGCGCCAGCAGCCAGGACCAGGCGGAGGGTGTCTGGGAAAAACTGTTTTTT
TRBJ1-6 - - TRBV13 CASSTNRDQVSPLHF TGTGCCAGCAGCACCAACAGGGATCAGGTTTCACCCCTCCACTTT
TRBJ1-5 - - TRBV13 CASSLPGVGQPQHF TGTGCCAGCAGCTTACCAGGGGTTGGTCAGCCCCAGCATTTT
TRBJ2-5 - - TRBV7-8 CASSPPGLTETQYF TGTGCCAGCAGCCCACCGGGATTAACAGAGACCCAGTACTTC
TRBJ2-3 - - TRBV2 CASTPDGGDTQYF TGTGCCAGCACCCCGGACGGAGGGGATACGCAGTATTTT
TRBJ2-1 - - TRBV7-2 CASSSGTNNEQFF TGTGCCAGCAGCTCCGGCACTAACAATGAGCAGTTCTTC
TRBJ1-2 - - TRBV19 CASSPPRANYGYTF TGTGCCAGTAGTCCCCCAAGAGCTAACTATGGCTACACCTTC
TRBJ2-3 TRBD2 - TRBV9 CASSVEAGGILSDTQYF TGTGCCAGCAGCGTCGAAGCGGGGGGTATTCTTTCCGATACGCAGTATTTT
TRBJ2-1 - - TRBV30 CAWSLQGNEQFF TGTGCCTGGAGTCTACAGGGCAATGAGCAGTTCTTC
TRBJ2-7 - few TRBV29-1 CSVEGAGYEQYF TGCAGCGTTGAAGGGGCAGGCTACGAGCAGTACTTC
TRBJ2-6 TRBD1 - TRBV30 CAWSVLGGPHSGANVLTF TGTGCCTGGAGTGTATTAGGGGGCCCCCACTCTGGGGCCAACGTCCTGACTTTC
TRBJ2-1 - - TRBV27 CASGLGNEQFF TGTGCCAGCGGGCTTGGGAATGAGCAGTTCTTC
TRBJ1-2 - - TRBV27 CASSPLGGTGGGYTF TGTGCCAGCAGTCCCCTGGGAGGAACAGGCGGTGGCTACACCTTC
TRBJ1-5 - - TRBV19 CASLQSYSNQPQHF TGTGCCAGCCTACAGAGCTATAGCAATCAGCCCCAGCATTTT
TRBJ2-2 - - TRBV2 CASSEYWGVGTGELFF TGTGCCAGCAGTGAATATTGGGGAGTGGGCACCGGGGAGCTGTTTTTT
TRBJ2-2 - - TRBV13 CASSSRAGRETGELFF TGTGCCAGCAGCTCCCGGGCAGGAAGGGAGACCGGGGAGCTGTTTTTT
TRBJ2-2 - - TRBV19 CASTFTGELFF TGTGCCAGTACCTTCACCGGGGAGCTGTTTTTT
TRBJ1-2 TRBD1 - TRBV19 CATWDRINYGYTF TGTGCCACCTGGGACAGGATAAACTATGGCTACACCTTC
TRBJ1-2 - - TRBV29-1 CSAPLRGYTF TGCAGCGCCCCTTTGAGGGGCTACACCTTC
TRBJ1-1 TRBD1 - TRBV29-1 CSVDGVRGSTEAFF TGCAGCGTTGATGGTGTCAGGGGGAGCACTGAAGCTTTCTTT
TRBJ2-5 TRBD2 - TRBV6-5 CASSLGFRRGEETQYF TGTGCCAGCAGTTTGGGGTTTCGGCGGGGGGAAGAGACCCAGTACTTC
TRBJ1-1 - - TRBV9 CASSLAGGWNTEAFF TGTGCCAGCAGCCTTGCTGGGGGGTGGAACACTGAAGCTTTCTTT
TRBJ1-4 TRBD1 - TRBV7-8 CASSWGTGGGKLFF TGTGCCAGCAGCTGGGGGACAGGGGGCGGAAAACTGTTTTTT
TRBJ2-5 - - TRBV7-9 CASSLAGGVETQYF TGTGCCAGCAGCTTAGCCGGCGGGGTAGAGACCCAGTACTTC
TRBJ1-4 TRBD1 - TRBV7-9 CASSSGTGYEKLFF TGTGCCAGCAGCTCCGGGACAGGGTATGAAAAACTGTTTTTT
TRBJ2-1 - - TRBV7-9 CASSLGGHERYNEQFF TGTGCCAGCAGCTTAGGGGGACATGAACGCTACAATGAGCAGTTCTTC
TRBJ1-2 - - TRBV21-1 CARTLQVPIVYGYTF TGTGCCAGGACCCTACAGGTCCCGATCGTCTATGGCTACACCTTC
TRBJ2-7 - - TRBV4-1 CASSQEGLNEQYF TGCGCCAGCAGCCAAGAGGGGCTAAACGAGCAGTACTTC
TRBJ1-1 - - TRBV7-2 CASSSPVRGGTEAFF TGTGCCAGCAGCTCTCCGGTCCGCGGGGGCACTGAAGCTTTCTTT
TRBJ1-2 TRBD1 - TRBV4-1 CASTQEGAYYGYTF TGCGCCAGCACCCAAGAGGGGGCGTACTATGGCTACACCTTC
TRBJ1-1 TRBD1 - TRBV7-6 CASSPGQLNTEAFF TGTGCCAGCAGCCCGGGACAGCTGAACACTGAAGCTTTCTTT